The 9 T cell receptor beta chains listed next were all sequenced from one sample in a study of blood T cells in healthy people across ages. For the second PCR, which ran for roughly 6 to 12 cycles, a sample-barcoded 5' primer and a J-beta primer mix were used. TCRdb called the 5' RACE reads again in MiXCR, with one record for every CDR3 protein. The data contain about 930,000 distinct CDR3 sequences, almost 30% of them singletons. These data were also reused for a study on T cells of mothers and their children.

The sample consisted of blood. These receptors all stem from a woman aged 40 to 50 in good health.

This clonotype was picked up a small number of times. This chain links TRBV5-1 with TRBJ1-6; TRBD1 agrees at 9 bases. Germline loops: CDR1 SGHRS, CDR2 YFSETQ. Trimming cost V 7 bases and J 9 bases; bases outside gene matches: 5. This CDR3 is built from 13 residues. The CDR3 bases are TGCGCCAGCGGGACAGGGTCTAGTTCACCCCTCCACTTT. Its protein product is CASGTGSSSPLHF.

V and J are TRBV20-1 and TRBJ1-5; D might be TRBD1 (6 bases). Looked up from germline, CDR1 is DFQATT and CDR2 is SNEGSKA (reference sequence). There are 14 residues in the CDR3. V shed 4 bases and J shed 5 bases, with 15 bases lying between them. The CDR3 DNA follows: TGCAGTGCTACGACCCCGGGGGGCGATCAGCCCCAGCATTTT. This codes for CSATTPGGDQPQHF.

This clonotype was observed a handful of times. At one end, the junction sequence differs from germline, possibly due to a read error. The rearrangement uses TRBV7-3 and TRBJ2-1; D is perhaps TRBD1 or TRBD2 (5 bases each). Germline CDR1 is SGHTA and CDR2 is FQGTGA. The CDR3 length is 11 residues. CDR3 region: CASSPGRVMFF. DNA of the CDR3: TGTGCTAGCAGCCCGGGACGGGTCATGTTCTTC.

With respect to this clonotype: A much larger clone differs by one base, so this may be a read error. The rearrangement links TRBV15 to TRBJ2-1; TRBD1 is a possible D gene (5 bases). Germline loops: CDR1 LNHNV, CDR2 YYDKDF (reference sequence). Trimming shortened V by 0 bases and J by 13 bases, and 16 bases separated the two germline ends. CDR3 size: 14 residues. This CDR3 is CATSRDRQKETQFF. CDR3 nucleotides: TGTGCCACCAGCAGAGATCGACAGAAGGAGACCCAGTTCTTC.

This clonotype was observed at least ten times. The V and J genes are TRBV4-1 and TRBJ2-7, with D possibly being TRBD1 (6 bases). The CDR3 spans 15 residues. Trimming shortened V by 5 bases and J by 3 bases, and 17 bases separated the two germline ends. Germline V lookup: CDR1 MGHRA, CDR2 YSYEKL. Here the CDR3 reads CASSSMTGPYYEQYF. The CDR3 nucleotides are TGCGCCAGCAGCTCGATGACAGGACCCTACTACGAGCAGTACTTC.

The table lists this clonotype with many counts. The rearrangement uses TRBV7-9 and TRBJ2-7; 9 nucleotides line up with TRBD1. The CDR3 is 14 amino acids. In germline, CDR1 is SEHNR, CDR2 FQNEAQ (reference sequence). V trimming: 3 bases; J trimming: 5 bases; junction bases outside the gene matches: 5. CDR3: CASSFTGGKDEQYF. In DNA, the CDR3 is TGTGCCAGCAGCTTCACAGGGGGCAAGGACGAGCAGTACTTC.

The chain carries TRBV20-1 and TRBJ1-2; 7 bases line up with TRBD1. J gave up 5 bases and V 6 bases, and 12 bases lay outside the gene matches. The CDR3 is 14 amino acids. The germline CDR1 and CDR2 sequences are DFQATT and SNEGSKA (reference sequence). CDR3 sequence (DNA): TGCAGTGCAGGGGGAGGGGGCAGCGAGTATGGCTACACCTTC. Encoded protein: CSAGGGGSEYGYTF.

The chain has TRBV6-1 and TRBJ2-5; TRBD2 matches 10 bases. Germline loops: CDR1 MNHNS, CDR2 SASEGT. Trimming took 5 bases from V and 1 from J; bases not matched to a gene: 13. This CDR3 comprises 18 residues. In DNA, the CDR3 is TGTGCCAGCAGTAAGCGTCGCAGCGGGGGGGCACTCCAAGAGACCCAGTACTTC. This gives the protein CASSKRRSGGALQETQYF.

The CDR3 sequence is CAIRDSTGAETQYF. CDR3 bases: TGTGCCATCAGGGACTCGACAGGGGCCGAGACCCAGTACTTC. This chain connects TRBV10-3 to TRBJ2-5, with 8 bases lining up with TRBD1. CDR1 is ENHRY, CDR2 SYGVKD, per germline. V lost 6 bases and J lost 5; bases outside the gene matches: 8. This CDR3 spans 14 amino acids.